This TCR beta chain stems from a study of blood T cell repertoires in COVID-19. Overall study context: The samples span acute and convalescent COVID-19 from the United States, Italy and Spain.

Libraries were prepared by immunoSEQ multiplex PCR; TCRdb keeps only in-frame clonotypes and omits some of them. The data contain about 20,000 clones, around 84% of them seen just once; the ten biggest clones take up 3.8%. Sequencing input: peripheral blood. This clonotype was sampled from a man aged 45-65 years with active COVID-19.

The DNA for the CDR3 is TGTGCCTGGAGTGTACAATATTCAGGGACAGGGGAAGCTTTCTTT. Its protein product is CAWSVQYSGTGEAFF. The chain employs TRBV30 and TRBJ1-1; 9 bases are a match to TRBD1. The CDR3 is 15 residues long. V lost 0 bases and J lost 8; bases outside the gene matches: 10. From germline, CDR1 is GTSNPN and CDR2 SVGIG (reference sequence).